This TCR beta chain was recovered during a study of shared clonotypes between healthy human individuals. The split of CD4+ cells yielded CD45RA+ naive and CD45RA-negative memory subsets. In the authors' methods: Junction-only immunoSEQ sequences carried no quality scores, so filtering differed. Measured with immunoSEQ multiplex PCR; TCRdb has only the in-frame clones, and not every one. That table supplies the V and J calls and clone size; D and trimming were determined from the DNA. Of millions of clones listed, roughly 96% are singletons. Germline CDR1 and CDR2: SEHNR and FQNEAQ (reference sequence). V was shortened by 7 bases and J by 7 bases, with 8 bases between the two germline ends. The CDR3 spans 11 residues.

Material for sequencing was naive CD4+ T cells sorted from blood. Subset specified: CD45RA+ positively selected. The origin of this receptor is a man between 18 and 35 years old in good health. The chain joins TRBV7-9 to TRBJ1-3; D remains ambiguous. DNA of the CDR3: TGTGCCAGCATCCGCCCCAACACCATATATTTT. It specifies CASIRPNTIYF.